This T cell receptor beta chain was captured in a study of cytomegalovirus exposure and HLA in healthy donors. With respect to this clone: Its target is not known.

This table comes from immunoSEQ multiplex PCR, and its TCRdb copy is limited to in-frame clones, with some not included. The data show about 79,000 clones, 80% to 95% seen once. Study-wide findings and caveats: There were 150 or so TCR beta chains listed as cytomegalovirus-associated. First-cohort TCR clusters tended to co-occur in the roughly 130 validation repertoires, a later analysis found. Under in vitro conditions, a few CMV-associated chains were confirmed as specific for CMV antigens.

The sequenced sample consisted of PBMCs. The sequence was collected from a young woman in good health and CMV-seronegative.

The CDR3 here is CASSRLESRGTDTQYF. DNA for the CDR3: TGTGCCAGCAGCCGCCTCGAAAGTAGGGGAACAGATACGCAGTATTTT. The chain links TRBV14 to TRBJ2-3; possibly TRBD1 for D (5 bases). The germline V gene has CDR1 SGHDN and CDR2 FVKESK. The CDR3 totals 16 residues. V lost 4 bases, J lost 3 bases, and 17 bases lay in between.